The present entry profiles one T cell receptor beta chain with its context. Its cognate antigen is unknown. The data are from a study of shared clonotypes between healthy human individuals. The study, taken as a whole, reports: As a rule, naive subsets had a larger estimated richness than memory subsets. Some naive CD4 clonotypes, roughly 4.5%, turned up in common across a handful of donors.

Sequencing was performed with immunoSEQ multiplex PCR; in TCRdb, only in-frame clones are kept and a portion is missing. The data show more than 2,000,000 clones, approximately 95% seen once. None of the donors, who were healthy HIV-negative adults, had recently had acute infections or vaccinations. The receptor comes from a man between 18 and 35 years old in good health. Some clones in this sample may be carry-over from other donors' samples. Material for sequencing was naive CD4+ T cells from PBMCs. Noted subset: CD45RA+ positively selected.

The CDR3 DNA sequence: TGTGCCAGCAGCTCAGCGGGGGTACCTGGGGCCAACGTCCTGACTTTC. Protein sequence: CASSSAGVPGANVLTF. The genes are TRBV11-3 and TRBJ2-6; 8 bases agree with TRBD2. CDR3 length equals 16 residues. Germline trimming cut 4 bases from V and 2 bases from J; bases unmatched to any gene: 4. Per germline, CDR1 SGHNT and CDR2 YENEEA.